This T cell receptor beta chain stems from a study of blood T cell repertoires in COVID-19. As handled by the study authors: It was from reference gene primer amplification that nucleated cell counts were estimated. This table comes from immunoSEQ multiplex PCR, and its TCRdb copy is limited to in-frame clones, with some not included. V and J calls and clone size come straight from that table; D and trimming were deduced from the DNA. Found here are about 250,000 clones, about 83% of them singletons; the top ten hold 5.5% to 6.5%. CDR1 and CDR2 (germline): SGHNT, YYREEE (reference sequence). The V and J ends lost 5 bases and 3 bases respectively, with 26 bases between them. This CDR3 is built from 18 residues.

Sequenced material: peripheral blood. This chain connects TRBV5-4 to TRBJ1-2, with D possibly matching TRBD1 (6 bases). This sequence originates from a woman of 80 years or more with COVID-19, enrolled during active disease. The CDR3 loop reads CASSSRTPGGAAYYGYTF. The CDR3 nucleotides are TGTGCCAGCAGTTCAAGAACCCCTGGGGGGGCCGCTTACTATGGCTACACCTTC.